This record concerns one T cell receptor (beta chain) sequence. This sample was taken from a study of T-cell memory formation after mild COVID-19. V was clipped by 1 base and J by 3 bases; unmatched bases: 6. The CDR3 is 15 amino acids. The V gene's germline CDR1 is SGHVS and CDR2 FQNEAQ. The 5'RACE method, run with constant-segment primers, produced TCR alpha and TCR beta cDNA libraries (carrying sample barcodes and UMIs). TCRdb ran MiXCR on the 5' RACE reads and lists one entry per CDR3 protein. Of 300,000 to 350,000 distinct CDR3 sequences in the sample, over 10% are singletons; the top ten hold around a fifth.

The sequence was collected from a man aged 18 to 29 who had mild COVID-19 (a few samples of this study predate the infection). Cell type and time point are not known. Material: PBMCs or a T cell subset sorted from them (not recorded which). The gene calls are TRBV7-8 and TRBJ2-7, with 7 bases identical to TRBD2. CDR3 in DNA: TGTGCCAGCAGCTTAGAGTGGGAGGGGCTCTACGAGCAGTACTTC. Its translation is CASSLEWEGLYEQYF.